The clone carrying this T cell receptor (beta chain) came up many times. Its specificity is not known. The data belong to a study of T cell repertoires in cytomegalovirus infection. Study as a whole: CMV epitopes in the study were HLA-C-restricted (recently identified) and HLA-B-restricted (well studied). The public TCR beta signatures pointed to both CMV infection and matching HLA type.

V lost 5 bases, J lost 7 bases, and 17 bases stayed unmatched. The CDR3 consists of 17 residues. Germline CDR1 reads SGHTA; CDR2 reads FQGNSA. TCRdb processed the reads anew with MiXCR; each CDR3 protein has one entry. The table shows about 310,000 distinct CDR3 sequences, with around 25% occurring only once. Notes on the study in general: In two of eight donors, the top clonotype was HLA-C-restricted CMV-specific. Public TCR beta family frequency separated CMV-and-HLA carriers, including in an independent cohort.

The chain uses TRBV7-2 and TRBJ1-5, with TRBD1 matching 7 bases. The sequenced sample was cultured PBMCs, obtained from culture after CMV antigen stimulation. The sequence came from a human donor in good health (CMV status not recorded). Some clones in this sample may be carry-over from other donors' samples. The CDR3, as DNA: TGTGCCAGCAGCCTGAACCCAGGGAGGGGGCGAGGACAGCCCCAGCATTTT. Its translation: CASSLNPGRGRGQPQHF.